Listed here is a single T cell receptor (beta chain). This clone's antigen is unknown. Base qualities are not at hand, and no much larger clone is one base apart. This record comes from a study of blood T cell repertoires in COVID-19 (dated by TCRdb to about 2020). Context from the whole study: Samples covering the acute and convalescent phases of COVID-19 were provided by collaborators in the United States, Italy and Spain. The samples were drawn from two sources: the first 160 participants of the ongoing ImmuneRACE study, and 1,200 or so subjects contributed by 6 global collaborators. Nearly every sample came with metadata listing a de-identified subject ID, COVID-19 status, age in years and sex. Subjects who had been exposed to COVID-19, were actively infected with it, or had recovered from it provided the deeply sampled blood TCRbeta repertoires that made up the dataset. Where available, HLA class I and class II types were obtained from metadata supplied by the sample provider rather than from assay-based typing. The prospective study material was composed of cDNA or gDNA derived from T cells, B-cell-depleted T cells, or PBMCs. A freely available public database, intended as a resource for researchers studying the immune response to SARS-CoV-2, is where the repertoires were released.

Study-wide findings and limitations: How much clinical and demographic metadata was included differed by source and by participant, and the metadata was provided uncurated.

Enrolling through a virtual design, the prospective study's participants ranged in age from roughly 18 to 95 years and lived across 20 to 30 United States geographic areas. In the prospective study, cohorts were assigned on the basis of participant-reported clinical history obtained from a screening survey and a study questionnaire. For ImmuneRACE Cohort 3, a participant was defined as recovered based on two consecutive negative NP/OP PCR tests, clearance by a healthcare professional, or resolution of symptoms. In the prospective study, whole blood, serum and a nasopharyngeal or oropharyngeal swab were collected from each participant by mobile phlebotomists. Prospective study participants could optionally give additional blood draws and questionnaires over an approximately 2-month period. Before DNA extraction, prospective study blood samples were shipped either frozen or at room temperature. Sequences SGHTA (CDR1) and FQGTGA (CDR2) are obtained from the germline V gene. Relative to germline, V is 4 bases shorter and J is 0 bases shorter, with 19 bases between their ends. The CDR3 holds 18 amino acids from the cysteine to the phenylalanine. Here the CDR3 DNA is all that survives: 54 bases in frame from base 1.

The immunoSEQ Assay, a bias-controlled multiplex PCR, was used to amplify TCRbeta CDR3 regions from genomic DNA. In the original analysis: The number of nucleated cells in each sample was estimated from the amplification of reference gene primers within the assay. Sequence reads were collapsed and filtered to measure the absolute abundance of every unique TCRbeta CDR3 rearrangement. For each sample, productive Simpson clonality was calculated as the square root of Simpson's diversity index across productive rearrangements. TCRdb holds this immuneACCESS table with in-frame rearrangements only. Some clones are missing; in checked studies, unresolved V genes explain under half, and the rest has no known cause. The V and J calls and clone size come from that table; D and trimming were worked out from the DNA. Present in this sample are approximately 300,000 clones, around 86% of which were seen just once. About 5% of the sample is taken by the ten largest.

The receptor was derived from a man aged 60 to 75 who had recovered from COVID-19. The sequence links TRBV7-3 to TRBJ1-5, with the D gene too uncertain to name. What was sequenced was PBMCs or T cells enriched from blood (not recorded which). The base sequence is TGTGCCAGCAGCTGCCGGACTAGGACCTATGTTAGCAATCAGCCCCAGCATTTT. Its coded protein is CASSCRTRTYVSNQPQHF.